A selection of T cell receptor beta chains follows, all from one sample in a study of identical twins. One entry per CDR3 protein results from TCRdb running MiXCR on the 5' RACE reads. The sample has about 250,000 distinct CDR3 sequences; around 8.3% are singletons. The same sample was also used in a study of yellow fever vaccine responses in identical twins.

The sample taken for sequencing was CD8+ T cells sorted from blood. These receptor sequences come from a woman aged 18-29 years in good health. Both conserved end residues are part of each CDR3.

j_gene: TRBJ2-5; v_gene: TRBV20-1; len: 14; CDR3aa: CSASKGQSQETQYF
j_gene: TRBJ2-4; v_gene: TRBV4-1; len: 15; CDR3aa: CASSNRGRGKNIQYF
j_gene: TRBJ2-3; v_gene: TRBV7-8; len: 20; CDR3aa: CASSLSGQRGSGGAPDTQYF
j_gene: TRBJ2-5; v_gene: TRBV9; len: 15; CDR3aa: CASSDTRDAQETQYF
j_gene: TRBJ2-1; v_gene: TRBV7-8; len: 16; CDR3aa: CASSSRTSGSLWEQFF
j_gene: TRBJ2-3; v_gene: TRBV24-1; len: 17; CDR3aa: CATSDFAGERDQHTQYF
j_gene: TRBJ1-6; v_gene: TRBV21-1; len: 14; CDR3aa: CASSHRAHYSPLHF
j_gene: TRBJ2-1; v_gene: TRBV9; len: 12; CDR3aa: CASSVEANEQFF
j_gene: TRBJ1-6; v_gene: TRBV6-1; len: 13; CDR3aa: CASTGTPNSPLHF
j_gene: TRBJ2-2; v_gene: TRBV28; len: 14; CDR3aa: CASSLLGQYGELFF
j_gene: TRBJ1-6; v_gene: TRBV27; len: 14; CDR3aa: CASSLSGPDSPLHF
j_gene: TRBJ1-2; v_gene: TRBV7-9; len: 12; CDR3aa: CASSSARVGYTF
j_gene: TRBJ2-7; v_gene: TRBV27; len: 15; CDR3aa: CASSLTASGGYEQYF
j_gene: TRBJ2-1; v_gene: TRBV5-6; len: 14; CDR3aa: CASSGGTSFNEQFF
j_gene: TRBJ1-2; v_gene: TRBV30; len: 14; CDR3aa: CAWSETGAGYGYTF
j_gene: TRBJ2-1; v_gene: TRBV21-1; len: 19; CDR3aa: CASSKVVRQAGDYYNEQFF
j_gene: TRBJ2-7; v_gene: TRBV11-2; len: 15; CDR3aa: CASSFEAGGPYEQYF
j_gene: TRBJ2-3; v_gene: TRBV25-1; len: 16; CDR3aa: CASSELAASSTDTQYF
j_gene: TRBJ2-3; v_gene: TRBV5-6; len: 14; CDR3aa: CASSLAGFSDTQYF
j_gene: TRBJ2-5; v_gene: TRBV29-1; len: 15; CDR3aa: CSVEGTSGGEETQYF
j_gene: TRBJ2-3; v_gene: TRBV6-2/TRBV6-3; len: 17; CDR3aa: CASSYPLTGYSTDTQYF
j_gene: TRBJ2-7; v_gene: TRBV7-8; len: 16; CDR3aa: CASSTTTGGAVNEQYF
j_gene: TRBJ2-3; v_gene: TRBV7-2; len: 15; CDR3aa: CASSAGLVGTDTQYF
j_gene: TRBJ1-6; v_gene: TRBV18; len: 16; CDR3aa: CASSYTGQHYNSPLHF
j_gene: TRBJ2-5; v_gene: TRBV7-3; len: 18; CDR3aa: CASSSTRLAGGSQETQYF
j_gene: TRBJ2-5; v_gene: TRBV12-3/TRBV12-4; len: 12; CDR3aa: CAISLSKWDQYF
j_gene: TRBJ2-7; v_gene: TRBV12-3/TRBV12-4; len: 13; CDR3aa: CASSGPLGYEQYF
j_gene: TRBJ2-5; v_gene: TRBV10-3; len: 17; CDR3aa: CAISDYAGGLAGETQYF
j_gene: TRBJ2-3; v_gene: TRBV5-5; len: 14; CDR3aa: CASTPPSGQDTQYF
j_gene: TRBJ2-2; v_gene: TRBV7-9; len: 17; CDR3aa: CASSLFSGGVNTGELFF
j_gene: TRBJ2-1; v_gene: TRBV12-3/TRBV12-4; len: 15; CDR3aa: CASSPPGLIYNEQFF
j_gene: TRBJ2-5; v_gene: TRBV7-9; len: 12; CDR3aa: CASSFLAETQYF
j_gene: TRBJ2-7; v_gene: TRBV27; len: 14; CDR3aa: CASSLADRGYEQYF
j_gene: TRBJ2-1; v_gene: TRBV20-1; len: 13; CDR3aa: CSARMLGENEQFF
j_gene: TRBJ2-3; v_gene: TRBV11-2; len: 17; CDR3aa: CASSLDLSGGAGDTQYF
j_gene: TRBJ2-5; v_gene: TRBV18; len: 15; CDR3aa: CASSSAAGNKETQYF
j_gene: TRBJ2-5; v_gene: TRBV7-3; len: 15; CDR3aa: CASSLGAGTLETQYF
j_gene: TRBJ2-3; v_gene: TRBV15; len: 16; CDR3aa: CATSRATGELADTQYF
j_gene: TRBJ2-7; v_gene: TRBV11-1; len: 15; CDR3aa: CASSLWTGLSYEQYF
j_gene: TRBJ2-5; v_gene: TRBV20-1; len: 15; CDR3aa: CSARDHRVAFETQYF
j_gene: TRBJ1-1; v_gene: TRBV6-1; len: 14; CDR3aa: CASSPLGGHTEAFF
j_gene: TRBJ1-2; v_gene: TRBV29-1; len: 13; CDR3aa: CSVVGTPNYGYTF
j_gene: TRBJ1-5; v_gene: TRBV6-5; len: 14; CDR3aa: CASSLDRVRQPQHF
j_gene: TRBJ2-7; v_gene: TRBV5-1; len: 11; CDR3aa: CASSLDYEQYF
j_gene: TRBJ2-5; v_gene: TRBV10-3; len: 14; CDR3aa: CAISESGQQETQYF
j_gene: TRBJ1-5; v_gene: TRBV27; len: 15; CDR3aa: CASSLGGAGNQPQHF
j_gene: TRBJ2-3; v_gene: TRBV27; len: 15; CDR3aa: CASSPPGLGDYTQYF